The present entry profiles one T cell receptor (beta chain) with its context. The specificity of this receptor is unknown. No base quality values were provided; no much bigger clone lies one nucleotide off. TCRbeta CDR3 regions were amplified from genomic DNA using the immunoSEQ Assay, a bias-controlled multiplex PCR. The authors' pipeline ran thus. Within the assay, amplification of reference gene primers was used to estimate how many nucleated cells each sample contained. Sequence reads were collapsed and filtered to measure the absolute abundance of every unique TCRbeta CDR3 rearrangement. For each sample, productive Simpson clonality was calculated as the square root of Simpson's diversity index across productive rearrangements. TCRdb retrieved this table from immuneACCESS and kept in-frame rearrangements only. Not all clones are present; in checked studies, unresolved V genes account for under half, and no reason is known for the remainder. That table furnishes V, J and clone size, whereas the DNA furnished D and trimming. The sample profile shows around 300,000 clones; approximately 91% of them were found once. 0.94% of the sample comes from the top ten.

This sample stems from a study of blood T cell repertoires in COVID-19 (dated by TCRdb to 2020 to 2021). With respect to the entire study: Collaborator samples came from the United States, Italy and Spain and covered acute and convalescent phases of COVID-19. The repertoires were made available in a free public database intended to serve as a resource for research on the immune response to SARS-CoV-2. The samples were drawn from the first 160 participants of the ongoing ImmuneRACE study and from 1,254 subjects provided by 6 global collaborators. The material from the prospective study consisted of cDNA or gDNA derived from T cells, B-cell-depleted T cells, or PBMCs. Deeply sampled blood TCRbeta repertoires from subjects exposed to, actively infected with, or recovered from COVID-19 were included in the dataset. Where HLA class I and class II types were available, the types were taken from metadata supplied by the sample provider, not from assay-based typing. A de-identified subject ID, COVID-19 status, age in years and sex were almost always included in the sample metadata. Study-wide findings and limitations: Clinical and demographic metadata were provided uncurated, with the amount varying by source and participant.

From the cysteine through the phenylalanine, the CDR3 covers 16 amino acids. CDR3 DNA is the only sequence kept; it has 48 bases, read in frame from the first base. V sheds 0 bases and J sheds 1 base, leaving 9 bases between their ends. The germline V gene gives CDR1 as SGHAT and CDR2 as FQNNGV. Samples from volunteer blood donors who had recovered from COVID-19 were contributed by a second Seattle source. The collaborating institutions used their own protocols to collect whole blood in K2EDTA tubes. Collaborator samples were shipped for TCRbeta analysis as frozen whole blood, isolated PBMCs, or DNA extracted from either sample type.

Sequenced input: peripheral blood. Recombination linked TRBV11-2 to TRBJ1-4; the D gene is possibly TRBD1, with 5 bases matching. This sequence originates from a woman aged 40 to 49 who had recovered from COVID-19. CDR3 reads: CASSLDAGGTNEKLFF. The DNA reads as follows: TGTGCCAGCAGCTTAGACGCGGGGGGAACTAATGAAAAACTGTTTTTT.